These 9 T cell receptor beta chains originate from one sample sequenced in a study of molecular identifiers for immune sequencing clone quantification. In TCRdb, the PCR reads were re-called with MiXCR into one record per CDR3 protein. The table lists some 70,000 distinct CDR3 sequences, about a sixth of them singletons, with 1.5% in the top ten. Material: naive CD8+ T cells from blood, with Jurkat cell RNA spiked in. Regarding subset: FACS-sorted CD8+CD4-CCR7+CD45RA+ naive T cells. The receptors shown here come from a human donor in good health. Some libraries in this study had Jurkat cell RNA spiked in.

There are many counts of this clonotype. The genes are TRBV23-1 and TRBJ2-7; 7 nucleotides line up with TRBD2. TRBV23-1 has ORF status, its function being uncertain. J was trimmed by 2 bases and V by 2 bases; bases with no gene match: 9. The CDR3 has 16 amino acids. For the CDR3, the DNA is TGCGCCAGCAGTCAAATCGGCGGGAGAACAACCTACGAGCAGTACTTC. Protein sequence: CASSQIGGRTTYEQYF.

This clonotype occurred many times. V is TRBV7-9 and J is TRBJ2-3; 7 bases agree with TRBD2. CDR1 and CDR2 from the germline V gene are SEHNR and FQNEAQ (reference sequence). Unmatched junction bases numbered 11, after V lost 5 bases and J lost 6 bases. The CDR3 is made up of 15 amino acids. CDR3 residues: CASSHGRRGEDTQYF. As DNA, the CDR3 is TGTGCCAGCAGCCACGGGAGGCGGGGAGAGGATACGCAGTATTTT. Supplemented by reference TRBV7-9 and TRBJ2-3, the full variable domain reads DTGVSQNPRHKITKRGQNVTFRCDPISEHNRLYWYRQTLGQGPEFLTYFQNEAQLEKSRLLSDRFSAERPKGSFSTLEIQRTEQGDSAMYLCASSHGRRGEDTQYFGPGTRLTVL.

Concerning this clonotype itself: A clone one base away is much larger, so this may be a read error. The rearrangement uses TRBV12-3 or TRBV12-4 and TRBJ1-4, with 7 bases fitting TRBD1. Losses at the gene ends were 6 bases for V and 10 bases for J; bases not matched to a gene: 11. The CDR3 is 14 residues long. CDR3 nucleotides: TGTGCCAGCAGCCCCCGGGACAGCGGGGGAAAACTGTTTTTT. It codes for CASSPRDSGGKLFF.

This clonotype came up many times. The genes are TRBV27 and TRBJ2-5; TRBD2 is a possible D gene (7 bases). Trimming removed 5 bases from V and 10 bases from J, with 20 bases in between. The CDR3 totals 14 residues. In germline, CDR1 is MNHEY, CDR2 SMNVEV (reference sequence). CDR3 sequence reads: CASSLLQGGVIQYF. Here the CDR3 DNA reads TGTGCCAGCAGTCTCTTACAGGGAGGGGTGATCCAGTACTTC.

The sample holds many counts of this clonotype. This chain uses TRBV2 with TRBJ1-5; the D is unclear. CDR3 length: 15 residues. Germline lookup yields CDR1 SNHLY and CDR2 FYNNEI. V was clipped by 3 bases and J by 1 base, with 10 bases between them. For the CDR3, the DNA is TGTGCCAGCAGTGATAACAGTTTGAGCAATCAGCCCCAGCATTTT. Its protein is CASSDNSLSNQPQHF.

The table lists this clonotype with many counts. The chain combines TRBV4-1 with TRBJ1-5; a weak D match, TRBD1 (5 bases). V gave up 0 bases and J gave up 7 bases, with 13 bases separating them. Looked up from germline, CDR1 is MGHRA and CDR2 is YSYEKL. This CDR3 is 15 amino acids long. CDR3 sequence: CASSQESTWGQPQHF. The DNA of the CDR3 is TGCGCCAGCAGCCAAGAATCCACTTGGGGGCAGCCCCAGCATTTT.

The rearrangement links TRBV12-3 or TRBV12-4 to TRBJ2-1; 7 bases match TRBD2. V was pared by 2 bases and J by 6 bases, with 4 bases of the junction left unmatched. CDR3 length equals 14 residues. The CDR3 here is CASSLSGTLNEQFF. DNA of the CDR3: TGTGCCAGCAGTTTAAGCGGGACCCTCAATGAGCAGTTCTTC.

As to this clonotype: A single base separates this from a much larger clone, so it may be a read error. The J gene is TRBJ1-2, the V gene TRBV2; a weak D match, TRBD1 (5 bases). From germline, CDR1 is SNHLY and CDR2 FYNNEI. V was pared by 6 bases and J by 6 bases, with 17 bases between. The CDR3 covers 14 residues. The CDR3 is CASSPRGGDNGYTF. DNA of the CDR3: TGTGCCAGCAGCCCACGGGGAGGGGATAATGGCTACACCTTC.

This clonotype was found a few times. One end of the junction fails to match germline, which may point to a read error. CDR3 bases: TGTGCCAGCAGCTACGGGATCTCTAGCACAGATACGCAGTATTTT. This sequence encodes CASSYGISSTDTQYF. The rearrangement links TRBV5-3 to TRBJ2-3; D possibly corresponds to TRBD2 (5 bases). TRBV5-3 has ORF status, its function being uncertain. This CDR3 is 15 amino acids long.